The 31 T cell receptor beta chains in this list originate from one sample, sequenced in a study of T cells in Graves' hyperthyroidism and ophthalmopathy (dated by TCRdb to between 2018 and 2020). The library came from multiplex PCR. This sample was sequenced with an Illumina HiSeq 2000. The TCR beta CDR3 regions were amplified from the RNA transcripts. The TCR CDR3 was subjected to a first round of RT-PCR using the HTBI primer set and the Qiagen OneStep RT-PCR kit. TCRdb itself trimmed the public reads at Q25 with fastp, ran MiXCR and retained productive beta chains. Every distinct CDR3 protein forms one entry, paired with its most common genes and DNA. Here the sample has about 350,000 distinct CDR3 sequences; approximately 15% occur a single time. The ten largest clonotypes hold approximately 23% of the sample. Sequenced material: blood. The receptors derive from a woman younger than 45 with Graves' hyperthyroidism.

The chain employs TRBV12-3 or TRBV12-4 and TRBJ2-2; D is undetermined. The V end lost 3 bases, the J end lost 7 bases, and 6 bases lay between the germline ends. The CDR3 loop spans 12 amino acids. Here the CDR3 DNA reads TGTGCCAGCAGTTTGGATAACGGGGAGCTGTTTTTT. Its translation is CASSLDNGELFF.

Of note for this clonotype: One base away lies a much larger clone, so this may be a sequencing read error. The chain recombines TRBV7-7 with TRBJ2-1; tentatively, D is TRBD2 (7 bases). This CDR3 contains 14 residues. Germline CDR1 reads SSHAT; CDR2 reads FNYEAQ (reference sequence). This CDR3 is CASSLKGGGNGQFF. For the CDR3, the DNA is TGTGCTAGCAGCTTAAAAGGGGGAGGGAATGGGCAGTTCTTC.

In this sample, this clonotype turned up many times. DNA of the CDR3: TGTGCCAGCAGTAAGGGACAGGGAAATGAAAAACTGTTTTTT. Its translation: CASSKGQGNEKLFF. The chain joins TRBV11-2 to TRBJ1-4; TRBD1 matches 9 bases. The germline V gene has CDR1 SGHAT and CDR2 FQNNGV. V trimming: 6 bases; J trimming: 5 bases; junction bases outside the gene matches: 4. The length of the CDR3 is 14 residues. The entire variable domain, with the rest obtained from reference TRBV11-2 and TRBJ1-4, is as follows: EAGVAQSPRYKIIEKRQSVAFWCNPISGHATLYWYQQILGQGPKLLIQFQNNGVVDDSQLPKDRFSAERLKGVDSTLKIQPAKLEDSAVYLCASSKGQGNEKLFFGSGTQLSVL.

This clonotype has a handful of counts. In DNA form, the CDR3 reads TGTGCCAGCAGCCAAAAGAGCCGACGGGCTTTCTTT. Amino acid sequence: CASSQKSRRAFF. The chain combines TRBV14 with TRBJ1-1, with unresolved D. The CDR3 loop spans 12 amino acids. The V end lost 2 bases, the J end lost 11 bases, and 12 bases lay between the germline ends. Germline lookup yields CDR1 SGHDN and CDR2 FVKESK.

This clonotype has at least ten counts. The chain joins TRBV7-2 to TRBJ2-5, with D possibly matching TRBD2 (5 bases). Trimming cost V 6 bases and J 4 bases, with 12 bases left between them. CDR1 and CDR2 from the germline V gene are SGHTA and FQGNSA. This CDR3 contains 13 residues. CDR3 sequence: CASRKGSGETQYF. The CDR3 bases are TGTGCCAGCAGGAAGGGCAGCGGAGAGACCCAGTACTTC.

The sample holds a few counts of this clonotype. The CDR3 region has the DNA TGTGCCAGCATGACGTGGGGGGCGCCCCATGGCTACACCTTC. It yields the protein CASMTWGAPHGYTF. The rearrangement joins TRBV28 to TRBJ1-2; the D gene is possibly TRBD1 (6 bases). This CDR3 is 14 amino acids long. Trimming took off 7 bases at V and 6 bases at J, with 18 bases between the two ends. Germline loops: CDR1 MDHEN, CDR2 SYDVKM.

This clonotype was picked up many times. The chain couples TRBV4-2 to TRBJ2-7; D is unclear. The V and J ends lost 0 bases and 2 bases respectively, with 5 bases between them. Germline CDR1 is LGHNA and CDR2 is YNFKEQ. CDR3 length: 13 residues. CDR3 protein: CASSQDLAYEQYF. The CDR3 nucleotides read TGTGCCAGCAGCCAAGACCTAGCCTACGAGCAGTACTTC.

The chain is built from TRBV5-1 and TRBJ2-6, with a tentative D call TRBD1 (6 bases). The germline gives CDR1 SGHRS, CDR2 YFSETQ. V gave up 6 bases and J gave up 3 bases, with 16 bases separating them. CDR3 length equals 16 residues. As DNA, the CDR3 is TGCGCCAGCACCCAAGAGGGGGTCGTTGGGGCCAACGTCCTGACTTTC. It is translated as CASTQEGVVGANVLTF.

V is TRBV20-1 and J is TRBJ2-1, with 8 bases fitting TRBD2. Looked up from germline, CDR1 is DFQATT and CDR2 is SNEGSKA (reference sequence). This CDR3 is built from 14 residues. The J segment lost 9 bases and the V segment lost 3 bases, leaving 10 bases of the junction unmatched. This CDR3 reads CSARGTSNYGEQFF. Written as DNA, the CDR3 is TGCAGTGCTAGGGGGACTAGTAATTACGGTGAGCAGTTCTTC.

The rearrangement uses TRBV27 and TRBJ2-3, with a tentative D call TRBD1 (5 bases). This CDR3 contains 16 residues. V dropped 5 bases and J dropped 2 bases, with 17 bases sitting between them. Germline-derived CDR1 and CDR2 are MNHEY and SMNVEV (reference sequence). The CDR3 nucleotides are TGTGCCAGCAGTAGGGGCTATGGGCGTATCACAGATACGCAGTATTTT. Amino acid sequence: CASSRGYGRITDTQYF.

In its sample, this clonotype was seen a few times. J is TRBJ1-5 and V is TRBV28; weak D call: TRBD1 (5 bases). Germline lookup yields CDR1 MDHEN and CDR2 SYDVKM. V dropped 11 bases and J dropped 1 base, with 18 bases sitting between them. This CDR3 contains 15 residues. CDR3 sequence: CASGGGKRSNQPQHF. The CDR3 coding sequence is TGTGCCTCCGGGGGGGGGAAGAGGAGCAATCAGCCCCAGCATTTT. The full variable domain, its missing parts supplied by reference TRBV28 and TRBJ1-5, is DVKVTQSSRYLVKRTGEKVFLECVQDMDHENMFWYRQDPGLGLRLIYFSYDVKMKEKGDIPEGYSVSREKKERFSLILESASTNQTSMYLCASGGGKRSNQPQHFGDGTRLSIL.

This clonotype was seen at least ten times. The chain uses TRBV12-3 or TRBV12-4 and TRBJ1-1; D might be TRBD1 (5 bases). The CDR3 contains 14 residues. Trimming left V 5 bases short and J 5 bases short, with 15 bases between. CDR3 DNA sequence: TGTGCCAGCAGTACACAACAGGTCCGAACTGAAGCTTTCTTT. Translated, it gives CASSTQQVRTEAFF.

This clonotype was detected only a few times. The CDR3 DNA is TGTGCCATACAGGGAGGGTCTGATTTTGGGGCCAACGTCCTGACTTTC. Translating it yields CAIQGGSDFGANVLTF. This chain links TRBV5-5 with TRBJ2-6; TRBD2 might be the D (7 bases). Germline CDR1 SGHKS, CDR2 YYEKEE (reference sequence). The CDR3 extends over 16 amino acids. The V and J ends lost 9 bases and 3 bases respectively, with 19 bases between them.

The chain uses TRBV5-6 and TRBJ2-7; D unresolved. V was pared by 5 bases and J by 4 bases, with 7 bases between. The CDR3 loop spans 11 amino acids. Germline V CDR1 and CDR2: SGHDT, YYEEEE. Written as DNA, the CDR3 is TGTGCCAGCAGTGTAGCTTACGAGCAGTACTTC. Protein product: CASSVAYEQYF.

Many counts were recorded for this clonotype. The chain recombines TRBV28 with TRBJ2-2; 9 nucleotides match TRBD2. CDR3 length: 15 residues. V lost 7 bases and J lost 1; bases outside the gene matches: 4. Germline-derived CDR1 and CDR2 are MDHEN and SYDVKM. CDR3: CASIPTSGNTGELFF. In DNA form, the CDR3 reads TGTGCCAGCATTCCGACTAGCGGGAACACCGGGGAGCTGTTTTTT.

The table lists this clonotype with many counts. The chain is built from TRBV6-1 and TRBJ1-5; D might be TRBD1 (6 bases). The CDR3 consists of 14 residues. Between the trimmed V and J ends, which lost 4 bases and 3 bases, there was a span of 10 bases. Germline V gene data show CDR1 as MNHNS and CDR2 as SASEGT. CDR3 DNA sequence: TGTGCCAGCAGTGGTCACAGGGTCAATCAGCCCCAGCATTTT. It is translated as CASSGHRVNQPQHF.

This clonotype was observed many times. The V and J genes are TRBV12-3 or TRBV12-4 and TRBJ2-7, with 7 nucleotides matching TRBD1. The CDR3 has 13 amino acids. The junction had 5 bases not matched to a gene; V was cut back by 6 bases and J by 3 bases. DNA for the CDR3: TGTGCCAGCAGCATAGGGACAGTCTACGAGCAGTACTTC. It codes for CASSIGTVYEQYF.

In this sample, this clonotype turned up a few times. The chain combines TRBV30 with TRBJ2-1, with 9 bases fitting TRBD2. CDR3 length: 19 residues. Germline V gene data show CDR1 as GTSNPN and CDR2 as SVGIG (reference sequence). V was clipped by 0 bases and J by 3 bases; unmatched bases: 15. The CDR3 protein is CAWSVVASGDRGNYNEQFF. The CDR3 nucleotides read TGTGCCTGGAGTGTAGTGGCTAGCGGGGATCGAGGGAACTACAATGAGCAGTTCTTC.

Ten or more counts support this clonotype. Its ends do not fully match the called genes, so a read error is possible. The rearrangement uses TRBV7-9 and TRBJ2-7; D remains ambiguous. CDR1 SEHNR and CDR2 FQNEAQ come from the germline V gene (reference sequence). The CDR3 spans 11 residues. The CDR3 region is CASSLGDEQYF. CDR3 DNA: TGTGCCAGCAGTTTAGGCGACGAGCAGTACTTC.

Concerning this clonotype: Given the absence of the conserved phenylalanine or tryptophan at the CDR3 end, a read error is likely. CDR3 nucleotides: TGCGCCAGCAGCCCCATAGCGGGAGGAGAGACCCAGTACGTC. Translated, it gives CASSPIAGGETQYV. J is TRBJ2-5 and V is TRBV4-3, with 10 bases lining up with TRBD2. The germline V gene encodes CDR1 LGHNA and CDR2 YSLEER. The CDR3 has 14 residues. Losses at the gene ends were 4 bases for V and 4 bases for J; bases not matched to a gene: 3.

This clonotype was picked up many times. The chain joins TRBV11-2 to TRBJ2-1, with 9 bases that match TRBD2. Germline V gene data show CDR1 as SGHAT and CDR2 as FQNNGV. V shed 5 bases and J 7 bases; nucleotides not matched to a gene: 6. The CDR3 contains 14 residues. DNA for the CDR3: TGTGCCAGCAGCCGTAGCGGGAGCGAAAATGAGCAGTTCTTC. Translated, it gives CASSRSGSENEQFF.

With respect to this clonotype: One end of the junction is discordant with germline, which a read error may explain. CDR3 bases: TGCAGTGCTAACCCCGCCGCGGGCCGGGTTGATACGCAAGATTTT. Translation: CSANPAAGRVDTQDF. V and J are TRBV20-1 and TRBJ2-3; a possible D gene is TRBD2 (5 bases). CDR1 and CDR2 (germline): DFQATT, SNEGSKA (reference sequence). This CDR3 region has 15 residues.

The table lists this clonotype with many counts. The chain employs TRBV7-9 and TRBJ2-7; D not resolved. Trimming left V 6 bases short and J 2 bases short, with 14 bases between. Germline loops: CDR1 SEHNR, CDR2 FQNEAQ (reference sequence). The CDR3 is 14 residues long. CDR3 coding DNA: TGTGCCAGCAGTCAATACGCCGGCCCCTACGAGCAGTACTTC. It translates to CASSQYAGPYEQYF.

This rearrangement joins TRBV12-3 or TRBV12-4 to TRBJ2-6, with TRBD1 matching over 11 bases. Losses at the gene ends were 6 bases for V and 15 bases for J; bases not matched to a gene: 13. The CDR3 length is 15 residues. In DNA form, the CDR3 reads TGTGCCAGCAGCTTCGGACAGGGGGCGGCCGACGACCTGACTTTC. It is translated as CASSFGQGAADDLTF.

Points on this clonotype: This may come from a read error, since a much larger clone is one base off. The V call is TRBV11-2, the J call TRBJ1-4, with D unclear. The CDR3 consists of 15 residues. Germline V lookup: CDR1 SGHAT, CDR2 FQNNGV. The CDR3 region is CAGSIPGATNEKLFF. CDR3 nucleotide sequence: TGTGCCGGCAGCATCCCCGGGGCAACTAATGAAAAACTGTTTTTT.

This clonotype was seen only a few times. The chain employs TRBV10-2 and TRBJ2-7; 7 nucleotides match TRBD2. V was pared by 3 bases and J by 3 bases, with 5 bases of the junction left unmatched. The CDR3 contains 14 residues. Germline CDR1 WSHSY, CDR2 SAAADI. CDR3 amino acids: CASSDWSSGYEQYF. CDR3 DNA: TGCGCCAGCAGTGATTGGTCTAGCGGCTACGAGCAGTACTTC.

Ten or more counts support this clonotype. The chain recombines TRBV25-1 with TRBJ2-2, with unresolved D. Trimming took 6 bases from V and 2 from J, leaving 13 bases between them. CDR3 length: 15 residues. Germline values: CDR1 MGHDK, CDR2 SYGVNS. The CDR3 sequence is CASSPLGYNTGELFF. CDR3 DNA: TGTGCCAGCAGCCCTCTGGGCTATAACACCGGGGAGCTGTTTTTT.

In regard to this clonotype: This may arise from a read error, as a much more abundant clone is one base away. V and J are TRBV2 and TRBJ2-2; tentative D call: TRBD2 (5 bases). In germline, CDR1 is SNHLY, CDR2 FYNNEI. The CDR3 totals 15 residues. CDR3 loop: CATGGLGNNPGELSF. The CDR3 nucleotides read TGTGCCACCGGAGGACTTGGGAATAACCCCGGGGAGCTGTCTTTT.

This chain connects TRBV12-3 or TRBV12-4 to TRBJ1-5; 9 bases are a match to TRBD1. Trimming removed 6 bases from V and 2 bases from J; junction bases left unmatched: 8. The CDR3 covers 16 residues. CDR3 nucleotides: TGTGCCAGCAGCCAGGGACAGGGCGTAGGCAATCAGCCCCAGCATTTT. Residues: CASSQGQGVGNQPQHF.

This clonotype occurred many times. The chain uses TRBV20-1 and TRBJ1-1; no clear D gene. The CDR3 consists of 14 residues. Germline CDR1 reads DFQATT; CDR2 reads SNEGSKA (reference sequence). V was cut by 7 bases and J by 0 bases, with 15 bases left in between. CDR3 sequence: CSVPARGMNTEAFF. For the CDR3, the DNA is TGCAGTGTCCCGGCCCGGGGAATGAACACTGAAGCTTTCTTT.

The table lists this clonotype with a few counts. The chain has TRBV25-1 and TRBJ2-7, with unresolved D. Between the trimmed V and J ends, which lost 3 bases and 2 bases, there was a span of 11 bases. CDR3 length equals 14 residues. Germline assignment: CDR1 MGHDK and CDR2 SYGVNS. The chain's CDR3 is CASSDNATPYEQYF. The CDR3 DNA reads TGTGCCAGCAGTGACAACGCGACCCCCTACGAGCAGTACTTC.